This TCR beta chain was captured in a study of identical twins. TCRdb re-called the 5' RACE reads through MiXCR, storing one row per CDR3 protein. The data hold over 500,000 distinct CDR3 sequences, with approximately 22% observed a single time. Per the germline V gene, CDR1 is LGHDT and CDR2 is YNNKEL (reference sequence). Trimming removed 2 bases from V and 7 bases from J; junction bases left unmatched: 10. The CDR3 is 17 residues long. These data are also associated with another study on T cells expressing NK-cell markers. That paper notes: TCR beta repertoires came from sorted CD3+CD56+NKG2C+, CD3+CD56+NKG2C- and CD3+CD56-NKG2C+ T cells.

The chain recombines TRBV3-1 with TRBJ2-2; 10 bases map to TRBD1. The TCR was taken from a woman aged 18-35 years in good health. The sequenced sample was CD4+ T cells sorted from blood. In DNA, the CDR3 is TGTGCCAGCAGCCAACCCCTCCGGACAGGGGGGCACGGGGAGCTGTTTTTT. It yields the protein CASSQPLRTGGHGELFF. Looking up the rest from reference TRBV3-1 and TRBJ2-2 gives the full variable domain: DTAVSQTPKYLVTQMGNDKSIKCEQNLGHDTMYWYKQDSKKFLKIMFSYNNKELIINETVPNRFSPKSPDKAHLNLHINSLELGDSAVYFCASSQPLRTGGHGELFFGEGSRLTVL.